The 18 T cell receptor beta chains below were found in one sample sequenced in a study of T cell responses to AZD1222 COVID-19 vaccine. This table comes from immunoSEQ multiplex PCR, and its TCRdb copy is limited to in-frame clones, with some not included. The data hold approximately 100,000 clones, with 90% observed a single time. The sample consisted of peripheral blood, taken on day 0 of AZD1222 vaccination. The source is an adult in good health.

For this clone: This specimen includes other DNA sequences encoding the same CDR3. The chain combines TRBV12-3 or TRBV12-4 with TRBJ1-1, with D tentatively TRBD1 (5 bases). V lost 5 bases and J 1 base, leaving 8 bases between the germline ends. CDR3 length: 13 residues. Here the CDR3 DNA reads TGTGCCAGCAGTCCCACAGGGAACACTGAAGCTTTCTTT. This encodes CASSPTGNTEAFF.

This chain links TRBV9 with TRBJ1-2; D remains ambiguous. This CDR3 region has 13 residues. Trimming removed 3 bases at V and 4 bases at J, with 10 bases between. The germline V gene encodes CDR1 SGDLS and CDR2 YYNGEE. CDR3 region: CASSEMQPYGYTF. The CDR3 DNA sequence: TGTGCCAGCAGCGAAATGCAACCCTATGGCTACACCTTC.

J is TRBJ2-3 and V is TRBV7-2; no definite D call. Germline V gives CDR1 SGHTA, CDR2 FQGNSA. This CDR3 has 15 residues. The V gene lost 1 base and the J gene lost 2 bases, with 10 bases spanning the gap. The CDR3, as DNA: TGTGCCAGCAGCTTAGTAGGCCAGACCACAGATACGCAGTATTTT. The encoded protein is CASSLVGQTTDTQYF.

This chain uses TRBV11-2 with TRBJ2-1; 7 bases align to TRBD1. Trimming took 6 bases from V and 1 from J; bases not matched to a gene: 3. The CDR3 contains 14 residues. The germline gives CDR1 SGHAT, CDR2 FQNNGV. CDR3: CASSSGQSYNEQFF. In DNA, the CDR3 is TGTGCCAGCAGTTCGGGACAGTCCTACAATGAGCAGTTCTTC.

The genes are TRBV19 and TRBJ1-2; the D gene is possibly TRBD1 (6 bases). CDR3 length equals 17 residues. V was clipped by 7 bases and J by 0 bases, with 21 bases between them. CDR1 and CDR2 (germline): LNHDA, SQIVND (reference sequence). CDR3 bases: TGTGCCAGTACCCCAAGCGTGGGACATTCGGCTAACTATGGCTACACCTTC. It yields the protein CASTPSVGHSANYGYTF.

CDR3 sequence: CASSPRSGVGSTDTQYF. The CDR3 DNA reads as TGTGCCAGCAGCCCCCGCTCCGGAGTGGGGAGCACAGATACGCAGTATTTT. The V gene is TRBV9, the J gene TRBJ2-3; D not certain. The CDR3 is made up of 17 amino acids. In germline, CDR1 is SGDLS, CDR2 YYNGEE. V lost 4 bases, J lost 0 bases, and 18 bases lay in between.

CDR3 coding DNA: TGTGCCAGCAGCTTAACGGAAATGAACACTGAAGCTTTCTTT. Protein product: CASSLTEMNTEAFF. This rearrangement joins TRBV7-9 to TRBJ1-1; the D is unclear. The CDR3 consists of 14 residues. CDR1 is SEHNR and CDR2 is FQNEAQ in the germline V gene (reference sequence). The ends were cut back, 2 bases at V and 0 bases at J, with 7 bases in the middle.

V usage is TRBV27 and J usage is TRBJ2-7; TRBD1 might be the D (5 bases). Trimming cost V 5 bases and J 2 bases, with 13 bases left between them. CDR1 is MNHEY and CDR2 is SMNVEV in the germline V gene (reference sequence). CDR3 length equals 14 residues. The DNA for the CDR3 is TGTGCCAGCAGTCCGACAGCCCTTACCTACGAGCAGTACTTC. This translates into CASSPTALTYEQYF.

The V gene is TRBV12-3 or TRBV12-4, the J gene TRBJ2-3; 7 bases are a match to TRBD2. Losses at the gene ends were 6 bases for V and 4 bases for J; bases not matched to a gene: 4. This CDR3 contains 13 residues. CDR3 in amino acids: CASSIAGPDTQYF. The CDR3 DNA sequence: TGTGCCAGCAGCATAGCGGGCCCAGATACGCAGTATTTT.

CDR3 in amino acids: CASSPGQSYGYTF. CDR3 bases: TGTGCCAGCAGCCCTGGACAGAGTTATGGCTACACCTTC. The V and J genes are TRBV5-6 and TRBJ1-2; D is perhaps TRBD1 (6 bases). CDR3 size: 13 residues. Germline V gene data show CDR1 as SGHDT and CDR2 as YYEEEE. Trimming pared 4 bases from V and 5 bases from J, leaving 12 bases between. Variable domain in full (rest from reference TRBV5-6 and TRBJ1-2): DAGVTQSPTHLIKTRGQQVTLRCSPKSGHDTVSWYQQALGQGPQFIFQYYEEEERQRGNFPDRFSGHQFPNYSSELNVNALLLGDSALYLCASSPGQSYGYTFGSGTRLTVV.

The rearrangement joins TRBV4-2 to TRBJ2-4; D not resolved. The CDR3 is 16 amino acids. Germline V gene lookup returns CDR1 LGHNA and CDR2 YNFKEQ. V lost 2 bases, J lost 3 bases, and 14 bases lay in between. This chain's CDR3 is CASSQIPLSLKNIQYF. The CDR3 coding sequence is TGTGCCAGCAGCCAAATCCCGCTTAGTCTCAAAAACATTCAGTACTTC.

The chain couples TRBV19 to TRBJ2-3, with TRBD2 identical over 13 bases. Germline assignment: CDR1 LNHDA and CDR2 SQIVND (reference sequence). The V gene end was trimmed by 5 bases and the J gene end by 2 bases; junction bases not matched to a gene: 7. The CDR3 contains 17 residues. CDR3 sequence reads: CASSFGLAGAFTDTQYF. For the CDR3, the DNA is TGTGCCAGTAGTTTCGGACTAGCGGGGGCTTTCACAGATACGCAGTATTTT.

This clone was counted once. The chain is built from TRBV4-2 and TRBJ1-4; D not certain. This CDR3 spans 11 amino acids. CDR1 and CDR2 (germline): LGHNA, YNFKEQ. Deletions cut 1 base from V and 9 bases from J, with 3 bases between. CDR3 sequence (DNA): TGTGCCAGCAGCCAAGTCCAAAAACTGTTTTTT. It encodes CASSQVQKLFF.

The rearrangement links TRBV12-3 or TRBV12-4 to TRBJ1-1; the D is unclear. With 6 bases removed from V and 4 bases from J, the gap between germline ends came to 9 bases. The CDR3 extends over 12 amino acids. This CDR3 reads CASRVVGTEAFF. The CDR3 nucleotides read TGTGCCAGCAGGGTTGTTGGCACTGAAGCTTTCTTT.

V is TRBV5-1 and J is TRBJ2-1; the match to TRBD2 covers 11 bases. The V and J ends lost 0 bases and 0 bases, in that order; junction bases with no gene match: 11. This CDR3 contains 20 residues. Germline CDR1 reads SGHRS; CDR2 reads YFSETQ. The CDR3 DNA reads as TGCGCCAGCAGCTTGGTCGCGACTAGCGGGGTCATAGGCTCCTACAATGAGCAGTTCTTC. Its translation is CASSLVATSGVIGSYNEQFF.

The chain carries TRBV6-5 and TRBJ1-3; no firm D call. V dropped 0 bases and J dropped 2 bases, with 5 bases sitting between them. Germline CDR1 is MNHEY and CDR2 is SVGAGI. The CDR3 contains 14 residues. The CDR3 spells CASSYSGPGNTIYF. In DNA form, the CDR3 reads TGTGCCAGCAGTTACTCAGGGCCTGGAAACACCATATATTTT.

The genes are TRBV6-5 and TRBJ1-1; 7 bases fit TRBD1. V lost 6 bases, J lost 4 bases, and 8 bases stayed unmatched. CDR1 and CDR2 (germline): MNHEY, SVGAGI. CDR3 size: 14 residues. In nucleotides, the CDR3 is TGTGCCAGCAGGGGGGCGACAGGGATCACTGAAGCTTTCTTT. Translation: CASRGATGITEAFF.

The chain is built from TRBV5-4 and TRBJ1-2, with unresolved D. The CDR3 is 14 amino acids. Per the germline V gene, CDR1 is SGHNT and CDR2 is YYREEE (reference sequence). Trimming stripped 1 base from V and 4 bases from J, with 11 bases between. The CDR3 spells CASSLWWGSYGYTF. The CDR3 region has the DNA TGTGCCAGCAGCTTGTGGTGGGGTTCCTATGGCTACACCTTC.